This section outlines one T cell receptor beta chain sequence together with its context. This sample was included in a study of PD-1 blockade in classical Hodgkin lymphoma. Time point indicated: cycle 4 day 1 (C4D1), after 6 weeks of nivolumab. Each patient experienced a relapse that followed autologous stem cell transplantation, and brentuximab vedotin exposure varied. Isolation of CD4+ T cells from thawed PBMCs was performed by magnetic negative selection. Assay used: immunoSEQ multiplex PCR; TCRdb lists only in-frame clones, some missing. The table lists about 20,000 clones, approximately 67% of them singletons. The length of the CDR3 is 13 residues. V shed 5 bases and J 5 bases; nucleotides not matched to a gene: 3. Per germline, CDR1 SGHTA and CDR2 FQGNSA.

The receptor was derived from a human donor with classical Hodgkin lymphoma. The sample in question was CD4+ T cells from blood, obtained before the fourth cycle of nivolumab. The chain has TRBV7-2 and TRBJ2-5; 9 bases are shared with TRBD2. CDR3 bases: TGTGCCAGCAGCATCACTAGCGGGGAGACCCAGTACTTC. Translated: CASSITSGETQYF.